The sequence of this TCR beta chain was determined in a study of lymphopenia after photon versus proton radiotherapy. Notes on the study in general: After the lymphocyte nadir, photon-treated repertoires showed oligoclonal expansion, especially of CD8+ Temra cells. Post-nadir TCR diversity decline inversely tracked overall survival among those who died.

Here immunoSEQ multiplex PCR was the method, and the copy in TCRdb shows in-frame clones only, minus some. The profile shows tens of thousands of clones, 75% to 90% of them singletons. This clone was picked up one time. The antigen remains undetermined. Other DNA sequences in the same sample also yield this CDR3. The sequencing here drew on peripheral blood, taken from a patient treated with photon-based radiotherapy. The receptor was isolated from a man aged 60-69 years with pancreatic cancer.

As DNA, the CDR3 is TGTGCCACCAGCAGAGACCCAGGGCAGACCAATCAGCCCCAGCATTTT. Translation gives CATSRDPGQTNQPQHF. The chain uses TRBV15 and TRBJ1-5; a possible D gene is TRBD1 (5 bases). The V end lost 0 bases, the J end lost 3 bases, and 12 bases lay between the germline ends. CDR1 is LNHNV, CDR2 YYDKDF, per germline (reference sequence). This CDR3 comprises 16 residues.